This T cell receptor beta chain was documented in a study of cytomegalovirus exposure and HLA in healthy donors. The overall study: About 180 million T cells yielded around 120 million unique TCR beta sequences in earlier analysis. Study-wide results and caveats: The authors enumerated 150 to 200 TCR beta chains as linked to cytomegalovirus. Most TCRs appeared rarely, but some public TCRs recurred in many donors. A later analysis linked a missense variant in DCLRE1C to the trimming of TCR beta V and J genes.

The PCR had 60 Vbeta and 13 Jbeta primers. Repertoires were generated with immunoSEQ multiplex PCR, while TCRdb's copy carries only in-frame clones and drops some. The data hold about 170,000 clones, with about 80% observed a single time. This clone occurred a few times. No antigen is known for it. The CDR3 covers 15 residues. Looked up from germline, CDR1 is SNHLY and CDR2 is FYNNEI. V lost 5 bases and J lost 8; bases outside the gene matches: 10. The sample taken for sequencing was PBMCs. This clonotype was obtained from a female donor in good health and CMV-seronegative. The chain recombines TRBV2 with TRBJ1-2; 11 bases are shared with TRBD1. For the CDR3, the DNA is TGTGCCAGCAGTCGGACAGGGGGCGCAACGCGAGGCTACACCTTC. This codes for CASSRTGGATRGYTF.